The subject of this entry is one T cell receptor (beta chain). The antigen remains unidentified. The data belong to a study of cytomegalovirus exposure and HLA in healthy donors. Points from the study as a whole: In vitro assays verified that three CMV-associated chains recognized CMV antigens specifically. Among TCR beta chains, those listed as cytomegalovirus-associated numbered around 160.

The method was immunoSEQ multiplex PCR; TCRdb's version includes in-frame clones alone and lacks a portion of them. The table has fewer than 60,000 clones, roughly 87% seen once. The CDR3 is 14 residues long. V was trimmed by 1 base and J by 8 bases, leaving 11 bases between them. From germline, CDR1 is KGHSH and CDR2 LQKENI. The J gene is TRBJ1-4, the V gene TRBV18, with D possibly TRBD1 on 6 matching bases. The sample consisted of PBMCs. This receptor was taken from a woman between 18 and 29 years old in good health and CMV-seronegative. DNA for the CDR3: TGTGCCAGCTCACCACAGGGGGTCCAGGAAAAACTGTTTTTT. Translation gives CASSPQGVQEKLFF.